This T cell receptor beta chain was observed in a study of blood T cell repertoires in COVID-19. Study background: There were acute and convalescent COVID-19 samples, and they came from the United States, Italy and Spain.

Sequencing used immunoSEQ multiplex PCR; TCRdb keeps in-frame clones, though not all of them. The data show just over 350,000 clones, roughly 87% seen once. The V and J ends lost 8 bases and 13 bases respectively, with 18 bases between them. The germline CDR1 and CDR2 sequences are LGHNT and FRNRAP. The CDR3 length is 13 residues. The TCR comes from a woman aged 25 to 39 who had recovered from COVID-19. Sequenced material: PBMCs or T cells enriched from blood (not recorded which). V usage is TRBV12-5 and J usage is TRBJ1-6, with D possibly being TRBD1 (5 bases). CDR3 loop: CASHKDNLLPLHF. DNA of the CDR3: TGTGCTAGTCACAAGGACAATCTTTTGCCCCTCCACTTT.